The 9 T cell receptor beta chains presented below share a single source sample, sequenced in a study of T cells in Graves' hyperthyroidism and ophthalmopathy. Amplified regions were TCR beta CDR3 sequences from RNA transcripts. A first-round RT-PCR of the TCR CDR3 used the HTBI primer set. MiXCR, applied by TCRdb to the multiplex PCR reads, yields one record per CDR3 protein. In the table there are some 570,000 distinct CDR3 sequences, 12% to 15% of which are singletons. Specimen: blood. Every receptor here comes from a woman in her late teens or twenties with Graves' ophthalmopathy.

As for this clonotype: A much larger clone sits a single nucleotide away, making a read error possible. Here the CDR3 omits its conserved ending phenylalanine or tryptophan, so a read error is the likely source. V usage is TRBV7-2 and J usage is TRBJ2-2, with 8 bases aligning to TRBD1. There are 18 residues in the CDR3. The junction had 13 bases not matched to a gene; V was cut back by 4 bases and J by 3 bases. The V gene's germline CDR1 is SGHTA and CDR2 FQGNSA. The CDR3 protein is CASSSDRVSWEDTGELFS. Here the CDR3 DNA reads TGTGCCAGCAGCTCGGACAGGGTCTCCTGGGAGGACACCGGGGAGCTGTTTTCT.

The V gene is TRBV29-1, the J gene TRBJ2-5, with 7 positions matching TRBD2. The CDR3 totals 13 residues. The trim removed 3 bases at V and 5 bases at J, leaving 6 bases unmatched. Germline CDR1 SQVTM, CDR2 ANQGSEA. CDR3 nucleotides: TGCAGCGTTGATTGGGGGGGAGGCGAGACCCAGTACTTC. It specifies CSVDWGGGETQYF.

V usage is TRBV19 and J usage is TRBJ2-1; 11 bases fit TRBD2. Trimming took 7 bases from V and 0 from J; bases not matched to a gene: 14. The CDR3 has 19 amino acids. Looked up from germline, CDR1 is LNHDA and CDR2 is SQIVND (reference sequence). The CDR3 nucleotides are TGTGCCAGTACGGTCGCGGGTAGCGGGAGGGTGAGCTCCTACAATGAGCAGTTCTTC. The encoded protein is CASTVAGSGRVSSYNEQFF.

Ten or more counts support this clonotype. The J gene is TRBJ2-7, the V gene TRBV12-3 or TRBV12-4; 7 bases are a match to TRBD1. With 5 bases clipped from V and 0 bases from J, the junction kept 4 bases outside the gene matches. The CDR3 loop spans 14 amino acids. For the CDR3, the DNA is TGTGCCAGCAGTCTAGACAGGGACTCCTACGAGCAGTACTTC. Amino acids: CASSLDRDSYEQYF.

This clonotype was recorded at least ten times. The rearrangement uses TRBV28 and TRBJ2-5, with 9 positions matching TRBD2. The junction had 7 bases not matched to a gene; V was cut back by 3 bases and J by 2 bases. The CDR3 has 16 residues. Germline-derived CDR1 and CDR2 are MDHEN and SYDVKM. The CDR3 region has the DNA TGTGCCAGCAGTTTGGGGTCTAGCGGGGATCAAGAGACCCAGTACTTC. Its translation: CASSLGSSGDQETQYF.

This clonotype was recorded many times. This sequence joins TRBV28 and TRBJ2-1; 12 bases agree with TRBD2. There are 16 residues in the CDR3. The V and J ends lost 3 bases and 4 bases, in that order; junction bases with no gene match: 4. CDR1 and CDR2 (germline): MDHEN, SYDVKM. The CDR3 DNA reads TGTGCCAGCAGTTTCCAAGGACTAGCGGGGTACAATGAGCAGTTCTTC. Translated: CASSFQGLAGYNEQFF.

This clonotype is a singleton in its sample. Here the CDR3 DNA reads TGTGCAGTTGACGGGTCTAGCACAGATACGCAGTATTTT. Translation: CAVDGSSTDTQYF. This chain connects TRBV24-1 to TRBJ2-3; no clear D gene. This CDR3 contains 13 residues. Germline CDR1 KGHDR, CDR2 SFDVKD.

There are many counts of this clonotype. For the CDR3, the DNA is TGCAGCGTTGAAGGAGTTGGGCCTAATGAGGTGAACACTGAAGCTTTCTTT. Its protein is CSVEGVGPNEVNTEAFF. The chain employs TRBV29-1 and TRBJ1-1; D is unclear. CDR3 length: 17 residues. Per the germline V gene, CDR1 is SQVTM and CDR2 is ANQGSEA. V lost 1 base and J 0 bases, leaving 18 bases between the germline ends.

This clonotype was seen repeatedly, ten times or more. The V and J genes are TRBV2 and TRBJ2-5; D could derive from TRBD1 or TRBD2 (6 bases each). Trimming removed 0 bases at V and 3 bases at J, with 17 bases between. The V gene's germline CDR1 is SNHLY and CDR2 FYNNEI. This CDR3 comprises 17 residues. The CDR3 region has the DNA TGTGCCAGCAGTGAAGCGCGATTTTCGGGGGCGAAAGAGACCCAGTACTTC. Its protein is CASSEARFSGAKETQYF. Drawing the rest from reference TRBV2 and TRBJ2-5, the complete variable domain is EPEVTQTPSHQVTQMGQEVILRCVPISNHLYFYWYRQILGQKVEFLVSFYNNEISEKSEIFDDQFSVERPDGSNFTLKIRSTKLEDSAMYFCASSEARFSGAKETQYFGPGTRLLVL.